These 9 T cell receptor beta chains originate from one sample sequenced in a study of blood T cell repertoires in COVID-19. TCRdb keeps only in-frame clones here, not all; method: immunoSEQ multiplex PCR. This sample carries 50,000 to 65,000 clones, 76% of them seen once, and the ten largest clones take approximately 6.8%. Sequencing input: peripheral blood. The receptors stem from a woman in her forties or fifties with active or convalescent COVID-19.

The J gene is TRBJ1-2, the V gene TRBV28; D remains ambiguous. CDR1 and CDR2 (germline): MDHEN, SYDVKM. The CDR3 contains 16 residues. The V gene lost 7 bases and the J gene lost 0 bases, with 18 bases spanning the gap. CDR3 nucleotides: TGTGCCAGCAATCCCCTTAGCCCAACTACTAACTATGGCTACACCTTC. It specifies CASNPLSPTTNYGYTF.

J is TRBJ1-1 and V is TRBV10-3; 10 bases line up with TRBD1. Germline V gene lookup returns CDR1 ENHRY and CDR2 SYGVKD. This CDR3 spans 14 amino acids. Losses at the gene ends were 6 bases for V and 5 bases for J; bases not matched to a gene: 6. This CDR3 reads CAIRPGTGETEAFF. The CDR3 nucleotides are TGTGCCATCAGACCCGGGACAGGGGAGACTGAAGCTTTCTTT.

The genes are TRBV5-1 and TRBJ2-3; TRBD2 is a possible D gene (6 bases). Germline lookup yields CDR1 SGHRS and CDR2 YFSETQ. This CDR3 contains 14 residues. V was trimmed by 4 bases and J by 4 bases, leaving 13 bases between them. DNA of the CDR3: TGCGCCAGCAGCCCTGAATGGGGGGCAGATACGCAGTATTTT. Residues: CASSPEWGADTQYF.

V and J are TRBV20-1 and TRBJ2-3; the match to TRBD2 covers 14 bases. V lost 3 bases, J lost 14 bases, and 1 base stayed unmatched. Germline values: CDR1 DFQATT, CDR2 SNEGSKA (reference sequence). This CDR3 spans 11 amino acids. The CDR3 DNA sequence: TGCAGTGCTAGGGGGACTAGCGGGAGGTATTTT. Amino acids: CSARGTSGRYF.

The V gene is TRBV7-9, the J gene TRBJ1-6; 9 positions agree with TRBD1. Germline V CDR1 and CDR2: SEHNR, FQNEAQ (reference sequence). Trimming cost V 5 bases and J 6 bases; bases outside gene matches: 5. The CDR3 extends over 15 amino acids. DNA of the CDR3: TGTGCCAGCAGCCCCGGGACAGGGCCTAATTCACCCCTCCACTTT. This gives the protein CASSPGTGPNSPLHF. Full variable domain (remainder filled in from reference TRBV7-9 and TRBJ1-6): DTGVSQNPRHKITKRGQNVTFRCDPISEHNRLYWYRQTLGQGPEFLTYFQNEAQLEKSRLLSDRFSAERPKGSFSTLEIQRTEQGDSAMYLCASSPGTGPNSPLHFGNGTRLTVT.

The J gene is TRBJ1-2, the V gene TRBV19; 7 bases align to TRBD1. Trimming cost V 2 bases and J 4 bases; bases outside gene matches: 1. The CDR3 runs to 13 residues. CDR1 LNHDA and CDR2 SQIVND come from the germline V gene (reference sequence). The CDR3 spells CASSITGAYGYTF. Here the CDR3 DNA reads TGTGCCAGTAGTATAACAGGGGCCTATGGCTACACCTTC.

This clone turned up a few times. This CDR3 is CAWSPLAGVENEQFF. CDR3 sequence (DNA): TGTGCCTGGAGCCCACTAGCGGGAGTTGAAAATGAGCAGTTCTTC. The J gene is TRBJ2-1, the V gene TRBV30; 11 nucleotides agree with TRBD2. The junction had 8 bases not matched to a gene; V was cut back by 3 bases and J by 7 bases. The CDR3 runs to 15 residues. Germline CDR1 reads GTSNPN; CDR2 reads SVGIG (reference sequence).

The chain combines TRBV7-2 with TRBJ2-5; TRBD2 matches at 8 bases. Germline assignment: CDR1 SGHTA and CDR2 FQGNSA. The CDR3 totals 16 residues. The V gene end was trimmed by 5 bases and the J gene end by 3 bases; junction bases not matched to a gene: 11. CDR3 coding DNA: TGTGCCAGCAGCCGCGGGACTAGTTCGCCTGAAGAGACCCAGTACTTC. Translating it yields CASSRGTSSPEETQYF. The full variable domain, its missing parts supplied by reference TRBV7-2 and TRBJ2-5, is GAGVSQSPSNKVTEKGKDVELRCDPISGHTALYWYRQSLGQGLEFLIYFQGNSAPDKSGLPSDRFSAERTGGSVSTLTIQRTQQEDSAVYLCASSRGTSSPEETQYFGPGTRLLVL.

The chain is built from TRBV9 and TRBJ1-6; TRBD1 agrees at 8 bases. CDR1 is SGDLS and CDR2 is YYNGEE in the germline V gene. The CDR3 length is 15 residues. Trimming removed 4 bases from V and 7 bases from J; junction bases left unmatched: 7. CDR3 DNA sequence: TGTGCCAGCAGCCCCCCGGGACAGGCAAATTCACCCCTCCACTTT. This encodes CASSPPGQANSPLHF.